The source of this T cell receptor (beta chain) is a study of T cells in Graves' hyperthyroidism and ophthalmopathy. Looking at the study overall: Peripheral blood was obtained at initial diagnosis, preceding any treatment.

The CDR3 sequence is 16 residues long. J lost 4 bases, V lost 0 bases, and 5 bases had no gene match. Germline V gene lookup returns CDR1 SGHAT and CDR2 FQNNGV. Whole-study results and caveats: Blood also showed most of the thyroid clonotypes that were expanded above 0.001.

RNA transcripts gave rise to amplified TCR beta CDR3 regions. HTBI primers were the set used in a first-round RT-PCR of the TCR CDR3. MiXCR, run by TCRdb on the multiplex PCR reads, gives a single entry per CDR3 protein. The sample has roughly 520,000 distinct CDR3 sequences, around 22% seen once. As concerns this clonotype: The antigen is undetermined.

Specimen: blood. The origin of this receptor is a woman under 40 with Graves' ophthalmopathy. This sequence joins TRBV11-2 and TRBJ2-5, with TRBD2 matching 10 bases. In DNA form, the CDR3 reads TGTGCCAGCAGCTTAGATCGGCTAGCGGGAGTAGAGACCCAGTACTTC. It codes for CASSLDRLAGVETQYF.